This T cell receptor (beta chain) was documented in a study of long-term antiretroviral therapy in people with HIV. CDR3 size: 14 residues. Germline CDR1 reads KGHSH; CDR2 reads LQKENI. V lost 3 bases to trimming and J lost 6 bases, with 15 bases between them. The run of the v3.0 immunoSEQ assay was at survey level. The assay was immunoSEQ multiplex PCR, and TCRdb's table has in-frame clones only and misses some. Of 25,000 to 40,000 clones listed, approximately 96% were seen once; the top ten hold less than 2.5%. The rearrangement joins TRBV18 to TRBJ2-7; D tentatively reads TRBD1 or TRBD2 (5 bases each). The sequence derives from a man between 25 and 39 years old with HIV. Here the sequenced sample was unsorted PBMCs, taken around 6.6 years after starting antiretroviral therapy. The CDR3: CASSPRDGPGEQYF. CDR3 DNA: TGTGCCAGCTCACCGAGGGACGGACCGGGCGAGCAGTACTTC. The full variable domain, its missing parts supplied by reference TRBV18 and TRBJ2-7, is NAGVMQNPRHLVRRRGQEARLRCSPMKGHSHVYWYRQLPEEGLKFMVYLQKENIIDESGMPKERFSAEFPKEGPSILRIQQVVRGDSAAYFCASSPRDGPGEQYFGPGTRLTVT.